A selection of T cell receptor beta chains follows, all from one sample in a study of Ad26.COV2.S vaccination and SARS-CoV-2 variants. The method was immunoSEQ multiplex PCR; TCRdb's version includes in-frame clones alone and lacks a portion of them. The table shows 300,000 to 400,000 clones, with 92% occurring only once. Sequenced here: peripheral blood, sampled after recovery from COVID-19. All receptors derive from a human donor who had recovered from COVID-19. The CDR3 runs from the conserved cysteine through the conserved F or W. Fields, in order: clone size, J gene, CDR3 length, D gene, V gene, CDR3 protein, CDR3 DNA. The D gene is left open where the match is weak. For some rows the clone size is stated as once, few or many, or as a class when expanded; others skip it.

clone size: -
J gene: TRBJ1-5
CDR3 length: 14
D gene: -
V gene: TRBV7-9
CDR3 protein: CASSSVGLNQPQHF
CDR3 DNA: TGTGCCAGCAGTTCGGTGGGGCTCAATCAGCCCCAGCATTTT

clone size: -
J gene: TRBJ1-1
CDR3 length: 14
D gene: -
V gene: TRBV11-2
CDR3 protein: CASSLEGTGTEAFF
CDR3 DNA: TGTGCCAGCAGCTTAGAAGGGACGGGAACTGAAGCTTTCTTT

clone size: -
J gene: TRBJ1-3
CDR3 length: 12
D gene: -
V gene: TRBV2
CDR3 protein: CASSYRVDTIYF
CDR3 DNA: TGTGCCAGCAGTTACAGGGTAGACACCATATATTTT

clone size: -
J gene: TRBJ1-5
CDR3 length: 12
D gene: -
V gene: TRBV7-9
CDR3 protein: CASSLDWQPQHF
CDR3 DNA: TGTGCCAGCAGCTTGGATTGGCAGCCCCAGCATTTT

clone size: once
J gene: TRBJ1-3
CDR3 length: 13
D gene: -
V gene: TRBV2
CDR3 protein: CASTRESGNTIYF
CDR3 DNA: TGTGCCAGCACTCGGGAGTCCGGAAACACCATATATTTT

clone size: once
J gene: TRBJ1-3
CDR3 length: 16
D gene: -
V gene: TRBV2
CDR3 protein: CASSVQGLSSGNTIYF
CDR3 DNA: TGTGCCAGCAGTGTGCAGGGTCTCAGCTCTGGAAACACCATATATTTT

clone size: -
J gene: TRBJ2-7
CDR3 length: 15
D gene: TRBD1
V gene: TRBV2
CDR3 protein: CASWETGESSYEQYF
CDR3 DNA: TGTGCCAGCTGGGAGACAGGGGAGAGCTCCTACGAGCAGTACTTC

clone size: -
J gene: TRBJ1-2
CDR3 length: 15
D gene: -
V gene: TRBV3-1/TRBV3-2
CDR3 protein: CASSQDPWAYYGYTF
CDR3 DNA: TGTGCCAGCAGCCAAGACCCCTGGGCTTACTATGGCTACACCTTC

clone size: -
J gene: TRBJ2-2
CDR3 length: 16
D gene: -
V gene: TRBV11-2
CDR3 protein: CASSLVLQGGTGELFF
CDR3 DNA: TGTGCCAGCAGCTTAGTCCTACAGGGAGGCACCGGGGAGCTGTTTTTT

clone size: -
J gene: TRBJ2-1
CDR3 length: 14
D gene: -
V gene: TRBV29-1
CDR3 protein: CSVAGVRSYNEQFF
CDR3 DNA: TGCAGCGTAGCAGGGGTTCGGTCCTACAATGAGCAGTTCTTC

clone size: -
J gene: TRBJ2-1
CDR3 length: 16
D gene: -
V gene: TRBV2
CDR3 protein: CASRYPTATADNEQFF
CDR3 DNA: TGTGCCAGCAGATATCCGACAGCCACAGCGGACAATGAGCAGTTCTTC

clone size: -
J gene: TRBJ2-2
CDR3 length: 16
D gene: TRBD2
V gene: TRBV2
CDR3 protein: CASIALAGIISGELFF
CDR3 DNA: TGTGCCAGCATCGCCCTAGCGGGCATTATATCGGGGGAGCTGTTTTTT

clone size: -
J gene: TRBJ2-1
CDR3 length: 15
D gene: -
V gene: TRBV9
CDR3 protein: CASSVVGGRPNEQFF
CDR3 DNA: TGTGCCAGCAGCGTAGTGGGGGGGCGTCCCAATGAGCAGTTCTTC

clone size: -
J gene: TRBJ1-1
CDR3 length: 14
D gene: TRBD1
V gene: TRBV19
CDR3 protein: CASSIQGANTEAFF
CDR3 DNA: TGTGCCAGTAGTATCCAGGGGGCCAACACTGAAGCTTTCTTT

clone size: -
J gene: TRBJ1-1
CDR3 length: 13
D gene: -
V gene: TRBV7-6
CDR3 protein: CASSNREVTEAFF
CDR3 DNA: TGTGCCAGCAGCAACAGGGAAGTCACTGAAGCTTTCTTT

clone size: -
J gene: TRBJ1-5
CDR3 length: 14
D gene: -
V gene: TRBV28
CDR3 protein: CASSYSQGRQPQHF
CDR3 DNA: TGTGCCAGCAGTTATAGCCAGGGCAGGCAGCCCCAGCATTTT

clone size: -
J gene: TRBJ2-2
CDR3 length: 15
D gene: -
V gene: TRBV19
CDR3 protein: CASSIAFVGNGELFF
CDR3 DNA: TGTGCCAGTAGTATAGCGTTCGTGGGTAACGGGGAGCTGTTTTTT

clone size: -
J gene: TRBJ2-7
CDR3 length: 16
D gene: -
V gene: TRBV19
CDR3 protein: CASSRGGTLSSYEQYF
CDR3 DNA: TGTGCCAGTAGTAGAGGGGGGACTCTGAGCTCCTACGAGCAGTACTTC

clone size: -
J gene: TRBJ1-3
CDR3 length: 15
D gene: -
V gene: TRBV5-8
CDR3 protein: CASSLGRASGNTIYF
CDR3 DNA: TGTGCCAGCAGCTTGGGCAGGGCCTCTGGAAACACCATATATTTT

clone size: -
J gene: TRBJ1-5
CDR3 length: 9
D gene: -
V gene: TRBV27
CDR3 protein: CLTGQPQHF
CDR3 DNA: TGTTTGACGGGGCAGCCCCAGCATTTT

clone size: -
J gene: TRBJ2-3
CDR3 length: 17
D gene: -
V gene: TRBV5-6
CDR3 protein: CASSSRWHRNITDTQYF
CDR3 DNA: TGTGCCAGCAGCTCACGATGGCACAGAAATATCACAGATACGCAGTATTTT

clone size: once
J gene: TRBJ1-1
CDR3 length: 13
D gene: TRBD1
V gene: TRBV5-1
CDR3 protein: CASSSGQGAQAFF
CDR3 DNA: TGCGCCAGCAGCAGCGGACAGGGGGCGCAGGCTTTCTTT

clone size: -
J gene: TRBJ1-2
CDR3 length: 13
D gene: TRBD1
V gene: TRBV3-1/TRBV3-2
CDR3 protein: CASSQEGQGAGTF
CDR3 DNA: TGTGCCAGCAGCCAAGAAGGTCAGGGGGCGGGCACCTTC

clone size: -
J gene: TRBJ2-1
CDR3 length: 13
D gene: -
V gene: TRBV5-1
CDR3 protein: CASSANTDNEQFF
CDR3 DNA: TGCGCCAGCAGCGCAAACACTGACAATGAGCAGTTCTTC

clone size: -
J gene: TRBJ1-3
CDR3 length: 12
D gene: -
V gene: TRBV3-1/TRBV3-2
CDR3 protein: CASGTSRNTIYF
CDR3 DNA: TGTGCCAGCGGGACCAGCCGAAACACCATATATTTT

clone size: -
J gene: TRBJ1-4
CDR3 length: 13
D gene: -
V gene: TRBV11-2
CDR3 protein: CASSFTKNEKLFF
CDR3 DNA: TGTGCCAGCAGCTTTACCAAGAATGAAAAACTGTTTTTT

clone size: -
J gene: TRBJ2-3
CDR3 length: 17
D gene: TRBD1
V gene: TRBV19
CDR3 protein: CASSYLGTAVFTDTQYF
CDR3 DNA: TGTGCCAGTAGTTACCTCGGGACAGCTGTTTTTACAGATACGCAGTATTTT

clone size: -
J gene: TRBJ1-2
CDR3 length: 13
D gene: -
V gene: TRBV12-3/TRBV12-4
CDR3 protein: CASSFRGDYGYTF
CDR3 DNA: TGTGCCAGCAGTTTTAGGGGTGACTATGGCTACACCTTC

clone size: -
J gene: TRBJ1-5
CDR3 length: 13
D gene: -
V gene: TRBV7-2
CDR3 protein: CASSLDRDQPQHF
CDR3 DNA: TGTGCCAGCAGCTTAGACAGGGACCAGCCCCAGCATTTT

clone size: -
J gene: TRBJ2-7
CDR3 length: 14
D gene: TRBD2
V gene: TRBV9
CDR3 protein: CASSVGSGDYEQYF
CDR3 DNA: TGTGCCAGCAGCGTTGGTAGCGGGGACTACGAGCAGTACTTC

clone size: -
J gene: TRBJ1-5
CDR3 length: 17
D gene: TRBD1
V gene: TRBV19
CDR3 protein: CASSIPWDRVLDQPQHF
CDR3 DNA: TGTGCCAGTAGTATCCCCTGGGACAGGGTCCTGGATCAGCCCCAGCATTTT

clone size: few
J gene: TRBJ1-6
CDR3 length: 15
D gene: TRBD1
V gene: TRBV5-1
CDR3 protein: CASSETGFYNSPLHF
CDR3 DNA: TGCGCCAGCAGCGAGACAGGGTTCTATAATTCACCCCTCCACTTT

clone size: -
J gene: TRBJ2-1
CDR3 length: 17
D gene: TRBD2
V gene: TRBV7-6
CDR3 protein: CASSLEGLAGGSNEQFF
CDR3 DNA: TGTGCCAGCAGCTTAGAGGGACTAGCGGGGGGTAGCAATGAGCAGTTCTTC

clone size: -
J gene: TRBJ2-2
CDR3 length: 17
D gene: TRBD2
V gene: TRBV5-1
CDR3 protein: CASSHGGLAGNTGELFF
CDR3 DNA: TGCGCCAGCAGCCACGGGGGACTAGCGGGGAACACCGGGGAGCTGTTTTTT

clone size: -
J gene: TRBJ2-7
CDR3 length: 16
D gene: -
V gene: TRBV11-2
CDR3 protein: CASSFSGAGFFVEQYF
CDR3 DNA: TGTGCCAGCAGCTTTAGCGGTGCAGGGTTCTTTGTCGAGCAGTACTTC

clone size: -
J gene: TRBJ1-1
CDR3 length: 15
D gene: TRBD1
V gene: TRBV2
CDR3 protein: CARQGQQVFNTEAFF
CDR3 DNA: TGTGCCAGACAGGGGCAACAGGTTTTCAACACTGAAGCTTTCTTT

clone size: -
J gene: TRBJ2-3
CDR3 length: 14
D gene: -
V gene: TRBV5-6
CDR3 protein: CASGRGVGTDTQYF
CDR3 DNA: TGTGCCAGTGGCAGGGGTGTGGGCACAGATACGCAGTATTTT

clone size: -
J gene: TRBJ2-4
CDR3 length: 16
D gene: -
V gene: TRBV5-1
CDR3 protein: CASSLVMGGSKNIQYF
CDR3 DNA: TGCGCCAGCAGCTTGGTCATGGGAGGCTCCAAAAACATTCAGTACTTC

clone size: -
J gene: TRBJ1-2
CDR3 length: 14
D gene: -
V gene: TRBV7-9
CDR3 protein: CASSLERGWGGYTF
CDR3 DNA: TGTGCCAGCAGCTTAGAGCGGGGTTGGGGTGGCTACACCTTC

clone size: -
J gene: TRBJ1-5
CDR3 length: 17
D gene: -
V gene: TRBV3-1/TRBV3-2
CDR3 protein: CASSQRGNSLYNQPQHF
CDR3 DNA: TGTGCCAGCAGCCAAAGGGGGAACAGTCTTTACAATCAGCCCCAGCATTTT

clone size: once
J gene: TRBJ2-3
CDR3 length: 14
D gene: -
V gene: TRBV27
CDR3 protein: CASSPIDSTDTQYF
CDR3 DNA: TGTGCCAGCAGTCCTATTGACAGCACAGATACGCAGTATTTT

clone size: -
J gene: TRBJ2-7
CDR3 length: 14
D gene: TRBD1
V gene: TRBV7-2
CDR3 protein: CASSSQGVGSEQYF
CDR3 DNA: TGTGCCAGCAGCTCACAGGGGGTCGGTTCCGAGCAGTACTTC

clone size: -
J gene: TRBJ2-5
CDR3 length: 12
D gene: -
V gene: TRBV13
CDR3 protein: CASSLELETQYF
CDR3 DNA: TGTGCCAGCAGCTTAGAGTTGGAGACCCAGTACTTC

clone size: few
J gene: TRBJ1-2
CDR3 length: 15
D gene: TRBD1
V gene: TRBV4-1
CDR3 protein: CASSQEVTGGYGYTF
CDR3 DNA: TGCGCCAGCAGCCAAGAAGTTACAGGGGGGTATGGCTACACCTTC

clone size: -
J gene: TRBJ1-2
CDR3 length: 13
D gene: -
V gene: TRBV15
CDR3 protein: CATSTRTGYGYTF
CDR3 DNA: TGTGCCACCAGCACACGAACAGGGTATGGCTACACCTTC

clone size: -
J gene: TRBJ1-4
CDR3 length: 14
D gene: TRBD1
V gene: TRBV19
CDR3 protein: CASSDDRGREKLFF
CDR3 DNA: TGTGCCAGTAGTGATGACAGGGGGCGTGAAAAACTGTTTTTT

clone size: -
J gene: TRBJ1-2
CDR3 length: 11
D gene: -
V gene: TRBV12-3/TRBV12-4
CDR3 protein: CASSLVGGYTF
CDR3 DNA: TGTGCCAGCAGTTTAGTAGGGGGCTACACCTTC

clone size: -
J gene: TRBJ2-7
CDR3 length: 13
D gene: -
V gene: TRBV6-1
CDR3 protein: CASSEAGTLSQYF
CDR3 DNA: TGTGCCAGCAGTGAAGCCGGGACACTCTCGCAGTACTTC

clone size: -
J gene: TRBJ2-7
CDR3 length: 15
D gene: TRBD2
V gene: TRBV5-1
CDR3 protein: CASSLGSGGADEQYF
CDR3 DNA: TGCGCCAGCAGCTTGGGCAGCGGGGGGGCCGACGAGCAGTACTTC

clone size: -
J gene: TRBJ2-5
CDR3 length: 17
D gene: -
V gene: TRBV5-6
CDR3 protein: CASSLLPRDTYQETQYF
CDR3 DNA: TGTGCCAGCAGCTTACTACCCCGGGACACCTACCAAGAGACCCAGTACTTC

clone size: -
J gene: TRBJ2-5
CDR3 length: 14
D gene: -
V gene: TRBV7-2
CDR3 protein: CASSFQGSGETQYF
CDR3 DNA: TGTGCCAGCAGCTTCCAGGGGTCTGGAGAGACCCAGTACTTC

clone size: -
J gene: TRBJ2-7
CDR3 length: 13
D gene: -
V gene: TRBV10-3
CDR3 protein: CAISGWTEGEQYF
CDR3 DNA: TGTGCCATCAGTGGATGGACCGAAGGCGAGCAGTACTTC

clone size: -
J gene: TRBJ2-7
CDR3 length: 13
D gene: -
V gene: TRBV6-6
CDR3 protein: CASTLRQSYEQYF
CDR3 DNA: TGTGCCAGCACCCTTAGACAGTCCTACGAGCAGTACTTC

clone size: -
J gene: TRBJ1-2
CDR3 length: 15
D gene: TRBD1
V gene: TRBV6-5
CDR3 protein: CASSYSAGQGFGYTF
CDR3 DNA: TGTGCCAGCAGTTACTCGGCAGGACAGGGATTTGGCTACACCTTC

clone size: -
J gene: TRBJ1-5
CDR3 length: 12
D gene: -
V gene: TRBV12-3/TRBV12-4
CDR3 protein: CASRATGQPQHF
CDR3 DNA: TGTGCCAGCAGGGCAACAGGCCAGCCCCAGCATTTT

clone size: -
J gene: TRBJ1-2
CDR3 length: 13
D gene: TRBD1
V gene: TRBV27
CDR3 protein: CASSSRQGYGYTF
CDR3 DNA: TGTGCCAGCAGTTCGAGACAGGGGTATGGCTACACCTTC

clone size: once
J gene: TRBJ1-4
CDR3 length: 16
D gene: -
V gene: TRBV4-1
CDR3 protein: CASSHLEGQGRRKLFF
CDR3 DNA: TGCGCCAGCAGCCACCTCGAGGGCCAGGGGAGAAGAAAACTGTTTTTT

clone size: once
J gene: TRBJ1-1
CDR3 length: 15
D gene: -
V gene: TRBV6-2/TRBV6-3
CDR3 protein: CASSYLDTENTEAFF
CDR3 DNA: TGTGCCAGCAGTTACTTGGACACTGAGAACACTGAAGCTTTCTTT